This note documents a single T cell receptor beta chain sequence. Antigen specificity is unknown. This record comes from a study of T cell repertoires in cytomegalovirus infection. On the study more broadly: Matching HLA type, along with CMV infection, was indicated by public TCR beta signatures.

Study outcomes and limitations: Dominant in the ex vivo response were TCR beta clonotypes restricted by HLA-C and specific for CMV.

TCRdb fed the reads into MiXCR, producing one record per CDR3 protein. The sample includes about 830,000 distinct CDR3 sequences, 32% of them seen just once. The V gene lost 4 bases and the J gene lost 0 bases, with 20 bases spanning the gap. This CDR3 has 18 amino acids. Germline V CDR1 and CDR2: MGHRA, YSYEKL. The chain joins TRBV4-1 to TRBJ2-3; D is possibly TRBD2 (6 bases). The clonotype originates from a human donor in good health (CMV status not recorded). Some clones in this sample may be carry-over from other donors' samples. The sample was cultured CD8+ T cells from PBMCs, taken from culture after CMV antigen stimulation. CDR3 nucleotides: TGCGCCAGCAGCCCATCCGCGGGCGGGGACCATAGCACAGATACGCAGTATTTT. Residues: CASSPSAGGDHSTDTQYF.